The rows below give T cell receptor beta chains drawn from one sample of a study of T cell responses to AZD1222 COVID-19 vaccine. Only in-frame clones appear in the TCRdb table, and some are missing; sequencing was by immunoSEQ multiplex PCR. The sample records about 97,000 clones, around 88% being singletons. This material consisted of peripheral blood, taken on day 0 of AZD1222 vaccination. The receptor source for this set is an adult in good health. Both conserved end residues are part of each CDR3. D genes are given only for firm matches. Where a row states a size, it is once, few, many or the class of an expanded clone; other rows omit it.

D gene	J gene	clone size	V gene	CDR3 protein	CDR3 DNA
.	TRBJ1-5	.	TRBV18	CASSPPAGQPQHF	TGTGCCAGCTCACCACCGGCGGGACAGCCCCAGCATTTT
TRBD2	TRBJ2-2	.	TRBV19	CASTTRRARTSGGAAGELFF	TGTGCCAGTACCACGCGTCGGGCCAGGACTAGCGGGGGGGCGGCCGGGGAGCTGTTTTTT
.	TRBJ1-2	.	TRBV3-1/TRBV3-2	CASSLDEGGYTF	TGTGCCAGCAGCCTTGATGAGGGGGGCTACACCTTC
TRBD1	TRBJ2-1	.	TRBV16	CASSQFGQGAYNEQFF	TGTGCCAGCAGCCAATTCGGACAGGGTGCCTACAATGAGCAGTTCTTC
TRBD2	TRBJ2-5	.	TRBV9	CASSVATGGAQETQYF	TGTGCCAGCAGCGTAGCTACGGGGGGGGCCCAAGAGACCCAGTACTTC
TRBD1	TRBJ2-7	few	TRBV10-3	CAISEPGQVYEQYF	TGTGCCATCAGTGAGCCCGGACAGGTCTACGAGCAGTACTTC
TRBD2	TRBJ2-1	.	TRBV5-1	CASSPEGTSGGAVRVRDNEQFF	TGCGCCAGCAGCCCGGAAGGGACTAGCGGGGGGGCAGTGCGTGTTCGGGACAATGAGCAGTTCTTC
.	TRBJ2-5	.	TRBV28	CASSLRGPGETQYF	TGTGCCAGCAGTTTACGCGGACCCGGGGAGACCCAGTACTTC
TRBD2	TRBJ2-1	.	TRBV6-2/TRBV6-3	CASSDLTSGSGDEQFF	TGTGCCAGCAGTGACCTGACTAGCGGGAGTGGCGATGAGCAGTTCTTC
.	TRBJ2-3	.	TRBV2	CASSRGLNPAFDTQYF	TGTGCCAGCAGTCGCGGACTGAATCCGGCCTTTGATACGCAGTATTTT
.	TRBJ1-2	.	TRBV29-1	CSVEDTGGYTF	TGCAGCGTTGAAGATACCGGGGGCTACACCTTC
TRBD2	TRBJ2-1	once	TRBV5-1	CASSLLQRGDNEQFF	TGCGCCAGCAGCCTCCTTCAGCGGGGGGACAATGAGCAGTTCTTC
.	TRBJ2-7	.	TRBV28	CASSPWTPYEQYF	TGTGCCAGCAGTCCCTGGACACCCTACGAGCAGTACTTC
.	TRBJ1-2	.	TRBV7-8	CASSLSPLGNYGYTF	TGTGCCAGCAGCCTAAGTCCCTTGGGGAACTATGGCTACACCTTC
.	TRBJ2-4	.	TRBV6-5	CASSYAKNIQYF	TGTGCCAGCAGTTACGCCAAAAACATTCAGTACTTC
TRBD2	TRBJ2-1	.	TRBV24-1	CATSDITSGNLNNEQFF	TGTGCCACCAGTGATATCACTAGCGGGAACCTAAACAATGAGCAGTTCTTC
.	TRBJ1-5	.	TRBV6-5	CASSSGRNQPQHF	TGTGCCAGCAGCTCAGGGCGCAATCAGCCCCAGCATTTT
.	TRBJ1-4	.	TRBV29-1	CSVDRGQGEKLFF	TGCAGCGTTGATCGGGGGCAGGGAGAAAAACTGTTTTTT
.	TRBJ2-1	once	TRBV7-3	CASSLIPLQRGGEQFF	TGTGCCAGCAGCTTAATTCCTCTGCAGCGAGGGGGTGAGCAGTTCTTC
TRBD1	TRBJ1-1	.	TRBV12-5	CASGLGGTATSLNTEAFF	TGTGCTAGTGGTTTGGGAGGGACAGCCACCTCCTTGAACACTGAAGCTTTCTTT
.	TRBJ2-1	.	TRBV5-1	CASRTTGSAYNEQFF	TGCGCCAGCAGGACAACGGGAAGCGCCTACAATGAGCAGTTCTTC
.	TRBJ2-7	once	TRBV4-2	CASSQDHRVLGYEQYF	TGTGCCAGCAGCCAAGACCACCGGGTCCTGGGGTACGAGCAGTACTTC
.	TRBJ2-1	once	TRBV7-3	CASSATSHEQFF	TGTGCCAGCAGCGCAACTAGCCATGAGCAGTTCTTC
.	TRBJ1-2	once	TRBV7-8	CASSPPSGGYTF	TGTGCCAGCAGCCCCCCGAGTGGGGGCTACACCTTC
TRBD1	TRBJ2-7	.	TRBV28	CASRGQGVMVDEQYF	TGTGCCAGCAGGGGACAGGGGGTAATGGTGGACGAGCAGTACTTC
TRBD1	TRBJ2-1	.	TRBV7-9	CASSLIYRGGNEQFF	TGTGCCAGCAGCTTAATCTACAGGGGCGGAAATGAGCAGTTCTTC
.	TRBJ2-6	.	TRBV28	CASSLGGSGANVLTF	TGTGCCAGCAGTTTAGGTGGGTCTGGGGCCAACGTCCTGACTTTC
.	TRBJ2-4	once	TRBV18	CASSPPTGTLAKNIQYF	TGTGCCAGCTCACCACCGACAGGCACCCTAGCCAAAAACATTCAGTACTTC
.	TRBJ1-4	.	TRBV5-1	CASSIQPVGAAIEKLFF	TGCGCCAGCAGCATCCAACCAGTCGGGGCCGCTATTGAAAAACTGTTTTTT
TRBD2	TRBJ2-2	once	TRBV6-5	CASSSGLTGELFF	TGTGCCAGCAGCTCGGGACTAACCGGGGAGCTGTTTTTT
TRBD1	TRBJ1-2	.	TRBV10-2	CASSEPPTGGDGYTF	TGCGCCAGCAGTGAGCCCCCGACAGGGGGCGATGGCTACACCTTC
.	TRBJ1-2	.	TRBV18	CASSPPGGAPVGYTF	TGTGCCAGCTCACCACCAGGAGGGGCCCCCGTCGGCTACACCTTC
TRBD1	TRBJ1-5	.	TRBV7-9	CASSPDGQGWQPQHF	TGTGCCAGCAGCCCGGACGGACAGGGATGGCAGCCCCAGCATTTT